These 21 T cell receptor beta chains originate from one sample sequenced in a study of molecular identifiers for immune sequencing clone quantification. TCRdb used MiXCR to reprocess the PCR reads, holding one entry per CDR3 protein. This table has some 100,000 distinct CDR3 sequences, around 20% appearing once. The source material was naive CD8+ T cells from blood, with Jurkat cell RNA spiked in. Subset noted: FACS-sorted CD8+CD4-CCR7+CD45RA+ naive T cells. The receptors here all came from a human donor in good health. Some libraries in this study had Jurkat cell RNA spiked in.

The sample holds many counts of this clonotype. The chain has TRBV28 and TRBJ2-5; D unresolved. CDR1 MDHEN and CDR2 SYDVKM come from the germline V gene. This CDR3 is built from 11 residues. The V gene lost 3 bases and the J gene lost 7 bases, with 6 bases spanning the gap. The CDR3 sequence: CASSFLLTQYF. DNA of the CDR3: TGTGCCAGCAGTTTTTTGTTGACCCAGTACTTC.

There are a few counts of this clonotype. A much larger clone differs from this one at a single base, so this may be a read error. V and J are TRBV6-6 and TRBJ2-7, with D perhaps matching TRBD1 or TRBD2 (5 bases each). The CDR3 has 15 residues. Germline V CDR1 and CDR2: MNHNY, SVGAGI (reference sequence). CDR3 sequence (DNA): TGTACCAGCAGTAAGGGACGTTTCAGCTCCTACGAGCAGTACTTC. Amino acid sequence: CTSSKGRFSSYEQYF.

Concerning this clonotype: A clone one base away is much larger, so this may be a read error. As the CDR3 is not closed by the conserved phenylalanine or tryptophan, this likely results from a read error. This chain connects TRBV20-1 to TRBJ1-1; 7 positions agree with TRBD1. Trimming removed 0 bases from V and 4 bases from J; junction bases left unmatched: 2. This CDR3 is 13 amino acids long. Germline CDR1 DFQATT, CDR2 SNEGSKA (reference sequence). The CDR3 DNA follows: TGCAGTGCTAGAGATCCAGGGGGCACTGAAGCTTTCCTT. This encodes CSARDPGGTEAFL.

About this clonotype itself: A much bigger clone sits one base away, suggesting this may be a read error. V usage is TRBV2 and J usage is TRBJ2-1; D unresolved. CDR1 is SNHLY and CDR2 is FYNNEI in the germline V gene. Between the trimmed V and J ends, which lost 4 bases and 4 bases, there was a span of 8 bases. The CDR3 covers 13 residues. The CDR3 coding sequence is TGTGCCAGCAGTGGATCAGAATACAATGAGCAGTTCTTC. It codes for CASSGSEYNEQFF.

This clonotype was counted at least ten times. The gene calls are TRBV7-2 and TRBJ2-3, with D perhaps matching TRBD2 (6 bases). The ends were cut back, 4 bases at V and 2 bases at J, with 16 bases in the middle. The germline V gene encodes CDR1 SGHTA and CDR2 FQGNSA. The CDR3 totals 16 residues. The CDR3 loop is CASSSYAVAVTDTQYF. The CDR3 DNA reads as TGTGCCAGCAGCTCCTATGCGGTAGCGGTCACAGATACGCAGTATTTT.

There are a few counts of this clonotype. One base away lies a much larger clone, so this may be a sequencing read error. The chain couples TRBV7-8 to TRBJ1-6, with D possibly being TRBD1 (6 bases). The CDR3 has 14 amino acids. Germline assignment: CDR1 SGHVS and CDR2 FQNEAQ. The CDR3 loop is CASSLDSTGRPPHF. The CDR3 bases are TGTGCCAGCAGCTTAGACTCGACAGGTCGTCCCCCCCACTTT.

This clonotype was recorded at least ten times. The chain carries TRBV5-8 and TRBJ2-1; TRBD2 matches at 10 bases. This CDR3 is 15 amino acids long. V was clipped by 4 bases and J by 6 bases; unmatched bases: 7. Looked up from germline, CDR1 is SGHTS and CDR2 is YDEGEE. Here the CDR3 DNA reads TGTGCCAGCAGCGGAGTCAGCGGGAGGGCCAATGAGCAGTTCTTC. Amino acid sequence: CASSGVSGRANEQFF.

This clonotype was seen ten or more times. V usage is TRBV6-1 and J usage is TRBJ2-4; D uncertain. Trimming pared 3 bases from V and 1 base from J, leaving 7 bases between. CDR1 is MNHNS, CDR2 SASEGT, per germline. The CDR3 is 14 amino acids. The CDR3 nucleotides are TGTGCCAGCAGTGAGCTAGGGGCCAAAAACATTCAGTACTTC. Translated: CASSELGAKNIQYF.

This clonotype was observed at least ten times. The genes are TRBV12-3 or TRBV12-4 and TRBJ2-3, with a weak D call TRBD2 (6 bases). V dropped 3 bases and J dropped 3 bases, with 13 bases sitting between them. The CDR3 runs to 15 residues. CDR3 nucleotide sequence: TGTGCCAGCAGTTTTGGGGGGAGTCGAACAGATACGCAGTATTTT. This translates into CASSFGGSRTDTQYF.

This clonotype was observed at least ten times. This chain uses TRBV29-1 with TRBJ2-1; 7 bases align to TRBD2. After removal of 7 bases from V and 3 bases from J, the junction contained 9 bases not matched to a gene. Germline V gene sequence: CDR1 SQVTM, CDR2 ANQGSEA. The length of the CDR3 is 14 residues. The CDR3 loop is CSAVLADLYNEQFF. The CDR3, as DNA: TGCAGCGCCGTCCTAGCGGACCTCTACAATGAGCAGTTCTTC.

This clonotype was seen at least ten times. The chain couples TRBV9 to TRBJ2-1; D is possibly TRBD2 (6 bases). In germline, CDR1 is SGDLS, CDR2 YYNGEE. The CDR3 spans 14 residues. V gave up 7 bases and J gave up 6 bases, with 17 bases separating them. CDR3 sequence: CASSNFRGGNEQFF. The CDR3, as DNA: TGTGCCAGCTCTAATTTCCGGGGAGGCAATGAGCAGTTCTTC.

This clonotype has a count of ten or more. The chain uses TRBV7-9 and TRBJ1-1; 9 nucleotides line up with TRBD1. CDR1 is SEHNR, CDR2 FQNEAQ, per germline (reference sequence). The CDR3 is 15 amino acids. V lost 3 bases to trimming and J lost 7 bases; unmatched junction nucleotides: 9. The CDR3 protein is CASSLIGTGTIEAFF. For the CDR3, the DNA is TGTGCCAGCAGCTTGATTGGGACAGGGACGATTGAAGCTTTCTTT.

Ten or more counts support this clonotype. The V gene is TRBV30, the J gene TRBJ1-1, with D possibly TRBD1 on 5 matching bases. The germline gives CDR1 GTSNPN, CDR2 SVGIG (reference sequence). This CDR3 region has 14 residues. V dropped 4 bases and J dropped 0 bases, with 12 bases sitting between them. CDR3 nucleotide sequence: TGTGCCTGGAATGCAGGGAGAATGAACACTGAAGCTTTCTTT. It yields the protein CAWNAGRMNTEAFF. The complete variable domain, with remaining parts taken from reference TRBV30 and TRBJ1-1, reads SQTIHQWPATLVQPVGSPLSLECTVEGTSNPNLYWYRQAAGRGLQLLFYSVGIGQISSEVPQNLSASRPQDRQFILSSKKLLLSDSGFYLCAWNAGRMNTEAFFGQGTRLTVV.

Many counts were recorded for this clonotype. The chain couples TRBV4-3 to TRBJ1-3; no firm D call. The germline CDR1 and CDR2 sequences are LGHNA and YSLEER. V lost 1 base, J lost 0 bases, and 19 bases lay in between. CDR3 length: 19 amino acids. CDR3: CASSQGLYVEPLSGNTIYF. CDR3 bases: TGCGCCAGCAGCCAAGGGTTGTACGTGGAGCCCCTCTCTGGAAACACCATATATTTT.

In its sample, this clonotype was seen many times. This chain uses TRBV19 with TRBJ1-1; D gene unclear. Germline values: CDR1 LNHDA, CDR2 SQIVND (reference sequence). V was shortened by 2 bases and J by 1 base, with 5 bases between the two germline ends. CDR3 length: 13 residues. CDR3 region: CASSITANTEAFF. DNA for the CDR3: TGTGCCAGTAGTATAACCGCGAACACTGAAGCTTTCTTT.

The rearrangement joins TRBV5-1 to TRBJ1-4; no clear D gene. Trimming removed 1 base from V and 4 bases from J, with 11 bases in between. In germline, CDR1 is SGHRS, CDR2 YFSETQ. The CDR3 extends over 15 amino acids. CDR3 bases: TGCGCCAGCAGCTTGCAGCGGGATTATAATGAAAAACTGTTTTTT. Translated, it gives CASSLQRDYNEKLFF.

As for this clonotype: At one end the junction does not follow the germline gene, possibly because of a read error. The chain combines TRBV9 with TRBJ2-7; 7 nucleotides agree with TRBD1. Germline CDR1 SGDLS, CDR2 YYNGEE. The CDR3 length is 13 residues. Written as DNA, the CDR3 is TGTGCCAACAGCCCGACAGGGTCCTACGAGCAGTACTTC. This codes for CANSPTGSYEQYF. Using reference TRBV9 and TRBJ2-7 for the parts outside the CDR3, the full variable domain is DSGVTQTPKHLITATGQRVTLRCSPRSGDLSVYWYQQSLDQGLQFLIQYYNGEERAKGNILERFSAQQFPDLHSELNLSSLELGDSALYFCANSPTGSYEQYFGPGTRLTVT.

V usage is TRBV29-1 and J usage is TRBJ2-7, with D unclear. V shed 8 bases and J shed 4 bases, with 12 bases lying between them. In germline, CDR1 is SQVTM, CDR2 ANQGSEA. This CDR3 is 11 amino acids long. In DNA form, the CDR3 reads TGCAGCCCGATCATCGGGTACGAGCAGTACTTC. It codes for CSPIIGYEQYF.

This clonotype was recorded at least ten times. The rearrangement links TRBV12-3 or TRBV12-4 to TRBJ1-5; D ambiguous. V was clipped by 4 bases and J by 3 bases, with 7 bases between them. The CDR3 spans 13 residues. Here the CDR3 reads CASSSGSNQPQHF. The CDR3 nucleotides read TGTGCCAGCAGTTCCGGATCCAATCAGCCCCAGCATTTT.

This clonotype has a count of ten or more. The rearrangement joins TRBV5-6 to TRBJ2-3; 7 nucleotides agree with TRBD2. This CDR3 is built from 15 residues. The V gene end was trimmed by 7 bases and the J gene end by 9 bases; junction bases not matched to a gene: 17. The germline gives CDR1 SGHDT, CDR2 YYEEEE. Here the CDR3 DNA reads TGTGCCAGCCGCCCCTGGGCGGGAGCCCGACGGACGCAGTATTTT. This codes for CASRPWAGARRTQYF.

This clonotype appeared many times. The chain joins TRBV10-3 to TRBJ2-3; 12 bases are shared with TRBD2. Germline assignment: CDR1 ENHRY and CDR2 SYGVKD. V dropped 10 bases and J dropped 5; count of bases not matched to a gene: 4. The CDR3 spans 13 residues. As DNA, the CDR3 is TGTGCCACCCGACTAGCGGGGGAAGATACGCAGTATTTT. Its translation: CATRLAGEDTQYF.